The 7 T cell receptor beta chains presented below share a single source sample, sequenced in a study of shared clonotypes between healthy human individuals. The data were produced by immunoSEQ multiplex PCR, yet TCRdb's version contains in-frame clones alone and is incomplete. The repertoire holds around 2,000,000 clones, roughly 94% seen once, with around 0.13% in the top ten. Sequencing was performed on naive CD4+ T cells sorted from blood. Subset denoted: CD45RA+ positively selected. These receptors originate from a man between 18 and 29 years old in good health.

V is TRBV5-1 and J is TRBJ2-7, with D hard to call. Trimming took 0 bases from V and 2 from J, leaving 12 bases between them. CDR1 SGHRS and CDR2 YFSETQ come from the germline V gene. The CDR3 is 15 amino acids. The CDR3: CASSLGTAAPYEQYF. The CDR3 DNA reads TGCGCCAGCAGCTTGGGGACGGCCGCCCCCTACGAGCAGTACTTC.

The chain links TRBV7-9 to TRBJ2-7; D gene uncertain. Germline CDR1 is SEHNR and CDR2 is FQNEAQ (reference sequence). V was clipped by 0 bases and J by 3 bases, with 12 bases between them. CDR3 size: 15 residues. For the CDR3, the DNA is TGTGCCAGCAGCTTAGCGAAGGCTTATGTCTACGAGCAGTACTTC. Protein: CASSLAKAYVYEQYF. The whole variable domain, filled in from reference TRBV7-9 and TRBJ2-7, reads DTGVSQNPRHKITKRGQNVTFRCDPISEHNRLYWYRQTLGQGPEFLTYFQNEAQLEKSRLLSDRFSAERPKGSFSTLEIQRTEQGDSAMYLCASSLAKAYVYEQYFGPGTRLTVT.

A single count supports this clone. The sample contains more than one DNA sequence encoding this CDR3. J is TRBJ1-1 and V is TRBV6-1; TRBD1 agrees at 7 bases. The CDR3 sequence is 14 residues long. V lost 4 bases to trimming and J lost 0 bases; unmatched junction nucleotides: 2. Germline CDR1 reads MNHNS; CDR2 reads SASEGT. The CDR3 loop is CASSAGTVNTEAFF. The CDR3 DNA reads TGTGCCAGCAGTGCCGGGACAGTGAACACTGAAGCTTTCTTT.

The chain has TRBV19 and TRBJ1-3; no reliable D call. Germline V gene data show CDR1 as LNHDA and CDR2 as SQIVND (reference sequence). The CDR3 runs 15 residues. V was shortened by 3 bases and J by 0 bases, with 9 bases between the two germline ends. The chain's CDR3 is CASSMRTSSGNTIYF. The CDR3 DNA reads as TGTGCCAGTAGTATGCGAACCAGCTCTGGAAACACCATATATTTT.

The CDR3 sequence is CASVGGRTSSYNEQFF. CDR3 DNA: TGTGCTAGTGTGGGGGGCCGTACTAGCTCCTACAATGAGCAGTTCTTC. The chain joins TRBV12-5 to TRBJ2-1; possibly TRBD1 or TRBD2 for D (6 bases each). V was cut by 7 bases and J by 0 bases, with 16 bases left in between. Germline-derived CDR1 and CDR2 are LGHNT and FRNRAP. The CDR3 has 16 amino acids.

The chain couples TRBV7-2 to TRBJ1-1; the D is unclear. V lost 7 bases and J 2 bases, leaving 11 bases between the germline ends. The germline V gene encodes CDR1 SGHTA and CDR2 FQGNSA. The CDR3 has 13 residues. The CDR3 bases are TGTGCCAGCACGACGGGATCTAACACTGAAGCTTTCTTT. It specifies CASTTGSNTEAFF.

Comments on this clone: The identical CDR3 is also encoded by other nucleotide sequences in the sample. The chain uses TRBV5-6 and TRBJ1-3; D is undetermined. Germline CDR1 reads SGHDT; CDR2 reads YYEEEE. This CDR3 has 14 residues. With 0 bases removed from V and 2 bases from J, the gap between germline ends came to 6 bases. This CDR3 reads CASSLVSTGNTIYF. CDR3 bases: TGTGCCAGCAGCTTGGTCTCAACTGGAAACACCATATATTTT.